The source of this TCR beta chain is a study of cytomegalovirus exposure and HLA in healthy donors. Study observations and caveats: Earlier analysis looked at TCR beta V segments, and most were productive about 90% or about 30% of the time. Only CMV serostatus was available as immune exposure information. In presence/absence analyses, roughly uniform sequencing depth across donors was assumed.

As for this clone: As yet, its antigen is unknown.

Amplification used 60 Vbeta primers and 13 Jbeta primers. Sequenced by immunoSEQ multiplex PCR; TCRdb stores in-frame clones only, minus some. The sample totals 130,000 or so clones. CDR1 is GTSNPN and CDR2 is SVGIG in the germline V gene (reference sequence). Trimming removed 4 bases at V and 0 bases at J, with 24 bases between. The CDR3 sequence is 19 residues long. This TCR came from a woman aged 40 to 49 in good health and CMV-seropositive. This chain connects TRBV30 to TRBJ2-2, with D unclear. Sequencing was carried out using PBMCs. CDR3 bases: TGTGCCTGGACCCCCCGCGGTAGCCCTAAGGTAACGAACACCGGGGAGCTGTTTTTT. Encoded protein: CAWTPRGSPKVTNTGELFF.